This TCR beta chain was captured by sequencing in a study of T cells in Graves' hyperthyroidism and ophthalmopathy (dated by TCRdb to the late 2010s). Background on the whole study: TCR V-J signatures able to tell the groups apart were searched for in a discovery cohort of 90 to 100 patients, of whom around 43 had Graves' ophthalmopathy and roughly 58 had stable Graves' hyperthyroidism. An independent validation cohort of around 20 hyperthyroidism patients and approximately 15 patients who later progressed to ophthalmopathy tested prospective prediction of ophthalmopathy. For training and testing, the 100 patients in the discovery cohort were randomly divided in a 7:3 ratio. In addition, the study compared T-cell repertoires in thyroid tissue and in blood from a handful of Graves' hyperthyroidism patients. Following sampling, methimazole starting at 30 mg daily was given to hyperthyroidism patients, and high-dose intravenous methylprednisolone was given to ophthalmopathy patients. TCR Vbeta CDR3 sequencing of 140 or so peripheral blood samples (43 ophthalmopathy, around 80 hyperthyroidism and roughly 17 progressor patients) is reported in the paper. Results the study describes overall, beyond this receptor: A 13 V-J signature model separated ophthalmopathy from stable hyperthyroidism, with just over 85% sensitivity and about 81% specificity in cross-validation and 80%/75% in testing. Sample size was not statistically predetermined, and investigators were not blinded to group allocation. Blood samples also contained most of the expanded thyroid clonotypes (frequency above 0.001), which suggests that blood repertoires may reflect thyroid immune responses. In validation, the model predicted progression to ophthalmopathy a median of roughly six months before onset, with about 64% sensitivity and just under 75% specificity.

Including cysteine and phenylalanine, the CDR3 has 14 amino acids. Kept here is only the CDR3 DNA, which spans 42 bases and is read in frame from base 1. For CDR1 and CDR2, the germline V gene lists SGHTA and FQGNSA. V lost 5 bases and J lost 5 bases, and the count of bases not matched to a germline gene is 6. Ten or more counts support this clonotype. Which antigen it targets is not known. No per-base quality is available; no much larger clone lies one base away. Stable Graves' hyperthyroidism was defined as no progression to ophthalmopathy during 18 months of follow-up. Hyperthyroidism patients were aged 18 to 65 years and newly diagnosed, with disease duration of less than 2 months. The study excluded patients with uncontrolled infections, other autoimmune diseases, pregnancy or lactation. Diagnoses relied on clinical symptoms, serum thyroxine and TRAb, thyroid ultrasound and orbital computed tomography. Total RNA was extracted using Trizol reagent, and RNA quality was assessed on an Agilent 2100 Bioanalyzer.

Amplification of TCR beta CDR3 regions was carried out from RNA transcripts. A first-round RT-PCR of the TCR CDR3 used the HTBI primer set with the Qiagen OneStep RT-PCR kit. Libraries were constructed in a second round of multiplex PCR, after which size selection and purification were performed. Sequencing of the libraries was done on an Illumina HiSeq2000 using paired-end 100 bp reads. On the study's bioinformatics: Raw data were processed with SOAPnuke, discarding reads with adapters, uncalled bases, mean Phred below 15, or no exact constant-primer or identifier match. COPE v1.2.5 was used to merge high-quality paired reads, and clonotypes were defined as unique nucleotide sequences. Clonotypes were aligned to IMGT TRBV, TRBD and TRBJ reference segments using MiTCR v1.1. Only V-J combinations with frequency above 0.0001, covering approximately 99% of repertoires, were analysed. The TCS score was defined as the ratio of F50 (clonal expansion) to E x V (chaos), calculated using BLOSUM62-based TCRdist between CDR3 peptides within each V-J. Welch's t-statistics and random forest reduced 450 to 600 V-J features to fewer than 15, which were used in a naive Bayes classifier (R e1071). The similarity between thyroid and blood repertoires was quantified using the Morisita-Horn index. Clones were called with MiXCR by TCRdb after fastp trimmed the public reads at Q25, and only in-frame beta chains were retained. Each record represents a unique CDR3 protein, reported with the most common genes and DNA among its rows. In this record, the V and J calls reflect TCRdb's handling and not the investigators' own analysis. Here the sample has a few hundred thousand distinct CDR3 sequences; around 45% occur a single time. Of the sample, about 7.8% is held by the ten largest clones.

Sequencing was performed on peripheral blood or thyroid tissue (not recorded which). This clonotype originated in a woman in her late teens or twenties with Graves' hyperthyroidism. The rearrangement joined TRBV7-2 to TRBJ1-5, and 7 junctional nucleotides match TRBD1. The CDR3 amino acid sequence is: CASSARTGDQPQHF. The DNA sequence is TGTGCCAGCAGCGCACGGACAGGCGATCAGCCCCAGCATTTT.